Listed here are 2 T cell receptor beta chains from one sample, sequenced in a study of T cell responses to AZD1222 COVID-19 vaccine. TCRdb's copy holds only in-frame clones and misses some; the assay was immunoSEQ multiplex PCR. The data contain approximately 92,000 clones, more than 75% of them singletons. Specimen: peripheral blood, collected on day 0 of AZD1222 vaccination. The receptor source for this set is an adult in good health.

V gene TRBV19 combines with J gene TRBJ1-2, with 10 positions matching TRBD1. This CDR3 has 17 residues. CDR1 is LNHDA and CDR2 is SQIVND in the germline V gene (reference sequence). The V segment lost 3 bases and the J segment 6 bases; nucleotides outside the gene matches: 13. The CDR3 here is CASSISSGGQGRNGYTF. CDR3 nucleotides: TGTGCCAGTAGTATTTCATCCGGGGGACAGGGGAGGAATGGCTACACCTTC.

This chain joins TRBV7-2 and TRBJ1-5; no firm D call. The V gene's germline CDR1 is SGHTA and CDR2 FQGNSA. This CDR3 spans 15 amino acids. V shed 1 base and J shed 0 bases, with 7 bases lying between them. The CDR3 bases are TGTGCCAGCAGCTTAGAACGCAGTAGCAATCAGCCCCAGCATTTT. This gives the protein CASSLERSSNQPQHF.